The clone carrying this TCR beta chain has only one observation. The antigen is undetermined. These data belong to a study of T cells in localized non-small cell lung cancer. Trimming left V 5 bases short and J 6 bases short, with 15 bases between. Germline assignment: CDR1 SGHTA and CDR2 FQGTGA. The CDR3 loop spans 14 amino acids. Sequenced by immunoSEQ multiplex PCR; TCRdb stores in-frame clones only, minus some. The data show about 74,000 clones, with approximately 84% seen just once and 1.3% held by the top ten. The study's findings and limits: Uninvolved nearby lung showed the greatest T cell clonality, exceeding that found in tumor. Sequencing covered just one tumor region, so heterogeneity cannot be ruled out.

This chain joins TRBV7-3 and TRBJ2-3; D may match TRBD1 or TRBD2 (6 bases each). This clonotype was sampled from a female donor of 60 years or more with stage I lung adenocarcinoma. Here the sequenced sample was peripheral blood, taken before any cancer treatment. CDR3 amino acids: CASSPSGASDTQYF. The CDR3 DNA is TGTGCCAGCAGCCCCTCGGGGGCCTCTGATACGCAGTATTTT.